The 30 T cell receptor beta chains below all came from one sample that was sequenced in a study of CD8+ T cells in alopecia areata. Following RNA extraction, reverse transcription yielded cDNA that acted as the sequencing template. The method was immunoSEQ multiplex PCR; TCRdb's version includes in-frame clones alone and lacks a portion of them. The profile shows 70,000 or so clones, about 30% of them singletons. Treatment meaning: oral pan-JAK inhibitor, 5-10 mg twice daily. The source was CD8+ T cells sorted from blood, collected at week 4, from a patient treated with tofacitinib. Receptors originate from a human donor with alopecia areata.

Only a few counts were recorded for this clone. One end of the junction does not line up with germline, which may come from a read error. The rearrangement links TRBV29-1 to TRBJ2-7; 7 bases line up with TRBD2. Germline values: CDR1 SQVTM, CDR2 ANQGSEA. The CDR3 consists of 14 residues. The CDR3 protein is CSVEDGGSGREQYF. The CDR3 region has the DNA TGCAGCGTGGAAGACGGCGGGAGCGGTCGGGAGCAGTACTTC.

About this clone itself: The same CDR3 can be traced to other DNA sequences in this sample. The J gene is TRBJ2-7, the V gene TRBV27; 9 bases map to TRBD1. The germline V gene encodes CDR1 MNHEY and CDR2 SMNVEV (reference sequence). Trimming took 3 bases from V and 3 from J; bases not matched to a gene: 6. This CDR3 region has 15 residues. CDR3 bases: TGTGCCAGCAGTTTTCCGGGACAGGGCCTCTACGAGCAGTACTTC. Translation gives CASSFPGQGLYEQYF.

The rearrangement joins TRBV6-1 to TRBJ2-1; TRBD2 matches at 9 bases. With V trimmed by 3 bases and J by 2 bases, 5 bases remained unmatched. CDR3 length: 16 amino acids. Germline values: CDR1 MNHNS, CDR2 SASEGT. In DNA form, the CDR3 reads TGTGCCAGCAGTGATAGGCTAGCGGGGACCTACAATGAGCAGTTCTTC. It specifies CASSDRLAGTYNEQFF.

The V and J genes are TRBV30 and TRBJ1-2; 9 positions match TRBD1. Germline values: CDR1 GTSNPN, CDR2 SVGIG (reference sequence). This CDR3 region has 14 residues. The V gene end was trimmed by 0 bases and the J gene end by 2 bases; junction bases not matched to a gene: 1. The CDR3: CAWSVGQGNYGYTF. DNA of the CDR3: TGTGCCTGGAGTGTAGGACAGGGGAACTATGGCTACACCTTC.

The chain has TRBV29-1 and TRBJ2-1; D possibly corresponds to TRBD2 (6 bases). This CDR3 is 13 amino acids long. V was trimmed by 5 bases and J by 7 bases, leaving 15 bases between them. Germline loops: CDR1 SQVTM, CDR2 ANQGSEA. The DNA for the CDR3 is TGCAGCGTTCTGGGGGGAGACCGTAATGAGCAGTTCTTC. Translation: CSVLGGDRNEQFF.

The V and J genes are TRBV27 and TRBJ2-3; 8 bases agree with TRBD1. The CDR3 length is 14 residues. Losses at the gene ends were 10 bases for V and 4 bases for J; bases not matched to a gene: 10. Germline V lookup: CDR1 MNHEY, CDR2 SMNVEV (reference sequence). CDR3 bases: TGTGCCATCAGGCCCGGGACAGGCCCAGATACGCAGTATTTT. Protein: CAIRPGTGPDTQYF.

This clone was seen once. The gene calls are TRBV13 and TRBJ1-1, with unresolved D. Germline loops: CDR1 PRHDT, CDR2 FYEKMQ (reference sequence). V shed 0 bases and J shed 6 bases, with 5 bases lying between them. This CDR3 is 12 amino acids long. This chain's CDR3 is CASSLGQPEAFF. The CDR3 DNA follows: TGTGCCAGCAGCTTAGGACAGCCTGAAGCTTTCTTT.

The sample holds a few counts of this clone. V and J are TRBV7-6 and TRBJ2-3, with 8 bases matching TRBD1. The CDR3 contains 16 residues. The germline V gene encodes CDR1 SGHVS and CDR2 FNYEAQ. V shed 1 base, J shed 5 bases, and the junction held 8 bases outside the gene matches. The CDR3 reads CASSLEQGAGVDTQYF. The CDR3 DNA sequence: TGTGCCAGCAGCTTAGAGCAGGGGGCGGGTGTAGATACGCAGTATTTT.

This rearrangement joins TRBV29-1 to TRBJ2-3; D tentatively reads TRBD1 or TRBD2 (6 bases each). The CDR3 loop spans 15 amino acids. V lost 7 bases and J 3 bases, leaving 20 bases between the germline ends. The germline CDR1 and CDR2 sequences are SQVTM and ANQGSEA. CDR3 residues: CSATQKGGLTDTQYF. The CDR3 DNA is TGCAGCGCCACTCAAAAGGGGGGTTTGACAGATACGCAGTATTTT.

The chain links TRBV27 to TRBJ2-2, with D perhaps TRBD2 (6 bases). CDR3 length: 13 residues. Germline-derived CDR1 and CDR2 are MNHEY and SMNVEV (reference sequence). Trimming removed 8 bases from V and 3 bases from J, with 10 bases in between. The CDR3 DNA reads TGTGCCAGCGGCCGGAGGGACACCGGGGAGCTGTTTTTT. This codes for CASGRRDTGELFF.

The chain links TRBV7-9 to TRBJ2-7; 10 positions match TRBD2. Unmatched junction bases numbered 7, after V lost 1 base and J lost 13 bases. CDR1 SEHNR and CDR2 FQNEAQ come from the germline V gene (reference sequence). The CDR3 covers 13 residues. The CDR3 spells CASSLVSLAGVYF. CDR3 sequence (DNA): TGTGCCAGCAGCTTAGTTTCGCTAGCGGGAGTTTACTTC.

The V call is TRBV29-1, the J call TRBJ1-1; a possible D gene is TRBD1 (6 bases). Trimming took off 0 bases at V and 5 bases at J, with 16 bases between the two ends. The CDR3 consists of 15 residues. Germline V gives CDR1 SQVTM, CDR2 ANQGSEA. CDR3 DNA: TGCAGCGTTGAAGATTCGATGGGCAGGGGAACTGAAGCTTTCTTT. It is translated as CSVEDSMGRGTEAFF.

This rearrangement joins TRBV9 to TRBJ1-4; D is unresolved. Deletions cut 0 bases from V and 0 bases from J, with 6 bases between. CDR3 length: 15 residues. The germline V gene encodes CDR1 SGDLS and CDR2 YYNGEE. In DNA form, the CDR3 reads TGTGCCAGCAGCGTAGGAGGTGCAACTAATGAAAAACTGTTTTTT. Protein: CASSVGGATNEKLFF.

V and J are TRBV29-1 and TRBJ1-2; 7 bases fit TRBD1. CDR3 size: 16 residues. The ends lost 7 bases at V and 3 bases at J; junction bases unmatched: 17. Germline CDR1 and CDR2: SQVTM and ANQGSEA. The CDR3 bases are TGCAGCGCCCTACGGCCTAGACAGGGAGACGACTATGGCTACACCTTC. This codes for CSALRPRQGDDYGYTF.

V and J are TRBV5-1 and TRBJ2-7; D is possibly TRBD1 (6 bases). CDR3 length: 14 amino acids. Germline V gives CDR1 SGHRS, CDR2 YFSETQ. V lost 4 bases, J lost 2 bases, and 13 bases lay in between. CDR3 nucleotide sequence: TGCGCCAGCAGCGTGACAGGTTACCCCTACGAGCAGTACTTC. It translates to CASSVTGYPYEQYF.

This chain uses TRBV2 with TRBJ2-3, with 9 positions matching TRBD2. The CDR3 totals 16 residues. CDR1 and CDR2 from the germline V gene are SNHLY and FYNNEI. V was clipped by 6 bases and J by 0 bases; unmatched bases: 7. The CDR3 coding sequence is TGTGCCAGCAGGTGGTCTAGCGGGACTAGCACAGATACGCAGTATTTT. Residues: CASRWSSGTSTDTQYF.

The rearrangement joins TRBV29-1 to TRBJ2-1; D remains ambiguous. Deletions cut 1 base from V and 0 bases from J, with 7 bases between. This CDR3 has 14 amino acids. Germline V gives CDR1 SQVTM, CDR2 ANQGSEA. CDR3 loop: CSVEVQSSYNEQFF. CDR3 sequence (DNA): TGCAGCGTTGAAGTACAGAGCTCCTACAATGAGCAGTTCTTC.

The chain combines TRBV6-5 with TRBJ2-1; no clear D. V lost 0 bases and J lost 10, with 7 bases in between. CDR3 length equals 12 residues. Per germline, CDR1 MNHEY and CDR2 SVGAGI. In DNA form, the CDR3 reads TGTGCCAGCAGTTACTCAGGACGGGAGCAGTTCTTC. Encoded protein: CASSYSGREQFF.

The chain couples TRBV7-2 to TRBJ2-3; D is unclear. Germline V CDR1 and CDR2: SGHTA, FQGNSA. V was trimmed by 1 base and J by 1 base, leaving 9 bases between them. This CDR3 region has 15 residues. The CDR3 reads CASSLEGVGTDTQYF. CDR3 bases: TGTGCCAGCAGCTTAGAAGGTGTTGGCACAGATACGCAGTATTTT.

This clone occurred a few times. The J gene is TRBJ2-6, the V gene TRBV27; D gene unclear. This CDR3 contains 16 residues. Germline CDR1 MNHEY, CDR2 SMNVEV (reference sequence). V lost 1 base, J lost 1 base, and 8 bases lay in between. Written as DNA, the CDR3 is TGTGCCAGCAGTTTATTGGGTTATTCTGGGGCCAACGTCCTGACTTTC. It encodes CASSLLGYSGANVLTF.

The sample holds a few counts of this clone. The chain has TRBV19 and TRBJ2-1, with 7 bases aligning to TRBD1. V gave up 6 bases and J gave up 6 bases; unmatched junction bases: 5. CDR3 size: 13 residues. CDR1 and CDR2 (germline): LNHDA, SQIVND (reference sequence). This CDR3 is CASRDDRVNEQFF. Here the CDR3 DNA reads TGTGCCAGTAGGGACGACAGGGTCAATGAGCAGTTCTTC.

This clone has more than one count but fewer than ten. Within the sample, other DNA sequences also encode this same CDR3. The chain joins TRBV29-1 to TRBJ2-7; D could derive from TRBD1 or TRBD2 (5 bases each). Germline CDR1 SQVTM, CDR2 ANQGSEA. Trimming cost V 2 bases and J 2 bases, with 10 bases left between them. The CDR3 consists of 13 residues. For the CDR3, the DNA is TGCAGCGTTGAATCCAGGGAGCCCTACGAGCAGTACTTC. This translates into CSVESREPYEQYF.

V gene TRBV30 combines with J gene TRBJ1-5; the match to TRBD1 covers 9 bases. Germline CDR1 and CDR2: GTSNPN and SVGIG (reference sequence). J gave up 3 bases and V 3 bases, and 9 bases lay outside the gene matches. This CDR3 comprises 16 residues. The CDR3: CAWSPGTGRLNQPQHF. CDR3 bases: TGTGCCTGGAGCCCCGGGACAGGGCGGCTCAATCAGCCCCAGCATTTT.

This clone has just a few counts. The chain carries TRBV29-1 and TRBJ1-1; possibly TRBD1 for D (6 bases). V was cut by 3 bases and J by 3 bases, with 8 bases left in between. CDR1 SQVTM and CDR2 ANQGSEA come from the germline V gene. This CDR3 has 12 residues. CDR3 loop: CSVEEGDTEAFF. CDR3 coding DNA: TGCAGCGTTGAGGAGGGGGACACTGAAGCTTTCTTT. Full variable domain (remainder filled in from reference TRBV29-1 and TRBJ1-1): SAVISQKPSRDICQRGTSLTIQCQVDSQVTMMFWYRQQPGQSLTLIATANQGSEATYESGFVIDKFPISRPNLTFSTLTVSNMSPEDSSIYLCSVEEGDTEAFFGQGTRLTVV.

This sequence joins TRBV7-9 and TRBJ1-2; 8 bases match TRBD1. From germline, CDR1 is SEHNR and CDR2 FQNEAQ (reference sequence). J gave up 7 bases and V 6 bases, and 13 bases lay outside the gene matches. The CDR3 has 15 amino acids. DNA of the CDR3: TGTGCCAGCAGTTTAACTTCGGACAGGGACTCTGGCTACACCTTC. Translated: CASSLTSDRDSGYTF.

The chain uses TRBV13 and TRBJ1-2, with D hard to call. This CDR3 has 14 residues. Germline-derived CDR1 and CDR2 are PRHDT and FYEKMQ (reference sequence). V gave up 0 bases and J gave up 3 bases, with 8 bases separating them. DNA for the CDR3: TGTGCCAGCAGCTTAGGAGCCAGGCACTATGGCTACACCTTC. This sequence encodes CASSLGARHYGYTF.

This rearrangement joins TRBV4-3 to TRBJ1-4; 8 nucleotides line up with TRBD1. The CDR3 loop spans 15 amino acids. The trim removed 1 base at V and 8 bases at J, leaving 6 bases unmatched. Germline CDR1 LGHNA, CDR2 YSLEER. Here the CDR3 reads CASSQGTGIDEKLFF. The CDR3 DNA sequence: TGCGCCAGCAGCCAAGGGACAGGGATTGACGAAAAACTGTTTTTT.

Only a few counts were recorded for this clone. V and J are TRBV29-1 and TRBJ2-5; 7 nucleotides line up with TRBD2. This CDR3 has 13 amino acids. Germline-derived CDR1 and CDR2 are SQVTM and ANQGSEA. The trim removed 7 bases at V and 2 bases at J, leaving 7 bases unmatched. Here the CDR3 reads CSAWEGDQETQYF. The CDR3, as DNA: TGCAGCGCTTGGGAGGGAGATCAAGAGACCCAGTACTTC.

The chain joins TRBV29-1 to TRBJ2-1; D assignment may be TRBD1 or TRBD2 (6 bases each). The CDR3 extends over 14 amino acids. The ends were cut back, 4 bases at V and 4 bases at J, with 14 bases in the middle. Looked up from germline, CDR1 is SQVTM and CDR2 is ANQGSEA. DNA of the CDR3: TGCAGCGTTGGTAGGGGGGCCTCGTACAATGAGCAGTTCTTC. Amino acid sequence: CSVGRGASYNEQFF.

This clone was recorded a few times. The V call is TRBV5-6, the J call TRBJ2-1; 8 bases match TRBD2. CDR3 size: 17 residues. From germline, CDR1 is SGHDT and CDR2 YYEEEE. V shed 0 bases, J shed 3 bases, and the junction held 8 bases outside the gene matches. CDR3 sequence reads: CASSLAGFSGNYNEQFF. The CDR3 DNA is TGTGCCAGCAGCTTGGCCGGGTTTAGCGGGAACTACAATGAGCAGTTCTTC. Together with reference TRBV5-6 and TRBJ2-1, the CDR3 gives the full variable domain: DAGVTQSPTHLIKTRGQQVTLRCSPKSGHDTVSWYQQALGQGPQFIFQYYEEEERQRGNFPDRFSGHQFPNYSSELNVNALLLGDSALYLCASSLAGFSGNYNEQFFGPGTRLTVL.